This T cell receptor beta chain was sequenced for a study of cytomegalovirus exposure and HLA in healthy donors. General study points: A list of about 180 TCR beta chains associated with cytomegalovirus was given. V segments that were indistinguishable, TRBV6-2 and TRBV6-3 among them, were omitted from analysis. The authors confirmed in vitro that three CMV-associated chains were specific for CMV antigens.

This clone was picked up a small number of times. Its target is not known. The trim removed 7 bases at V and 5 bases at J, leaving 6 bases unmatched. Per the germline V gene, CDR1 is SNHLY and CDR2 is FYNNEI. The CDR3 has 13 residues. With 60 Vbeta and 13 Jbeta primers, the PCR was carried out. Original analysis: There were about 80 million unique TCR beta chains by a later count, and approximately 11 million of them were shared. Clones were read by immunoSEQ multiplex PCR, and TCRdb kept only the in-frame ones, dropping some. V and J calls and clone size are as listed in that table; D and trimming were resolved from the DNA. The sample holds around 110,000 clones, approximately 80% seen once.

The clonotype comes from a man aged 55 to 70 in good health and CMV-seronegative. Input material: PBMCs. The rearrangement links TRBV2 to TRBJ2-5; 8 bases match TRBD2. The DNA of the CDR3 is TGTGCCAGCACCCGGGGGGGCGGGGAGACCCAGTACTTC. It codes for CASTRGGGETQYF.